This T cell receptor beta chain was captured in a study of identical twins. From the 5' RACE reads, TCRdb called clonotypes with MiXCR, one entry per CDR3 protein. In the table there are 1.5 million to 2 million distinct CDR3 sequences, less than 40% of which are singletons. The germline gives CDR1 ENHRY, CDR2 SYGVKD. The CDR3 is 14 amino acids. Concerning this clonotype: Relative to the germline gene, one junction end is altered; a read error may explain this.

The J gene is TRBJ2-3, the V gene TRBV10-3; 9 nucleotides match TRBD2. Sequencing used cord blood. The clonotype originates from a newborn girl in good health. In DNA, the CDR3 is TGTGCCATCACCGCAGCGGGGGGCACAGATATGCAGTATTTT. Residues: CAITAAGGTDMQYF.